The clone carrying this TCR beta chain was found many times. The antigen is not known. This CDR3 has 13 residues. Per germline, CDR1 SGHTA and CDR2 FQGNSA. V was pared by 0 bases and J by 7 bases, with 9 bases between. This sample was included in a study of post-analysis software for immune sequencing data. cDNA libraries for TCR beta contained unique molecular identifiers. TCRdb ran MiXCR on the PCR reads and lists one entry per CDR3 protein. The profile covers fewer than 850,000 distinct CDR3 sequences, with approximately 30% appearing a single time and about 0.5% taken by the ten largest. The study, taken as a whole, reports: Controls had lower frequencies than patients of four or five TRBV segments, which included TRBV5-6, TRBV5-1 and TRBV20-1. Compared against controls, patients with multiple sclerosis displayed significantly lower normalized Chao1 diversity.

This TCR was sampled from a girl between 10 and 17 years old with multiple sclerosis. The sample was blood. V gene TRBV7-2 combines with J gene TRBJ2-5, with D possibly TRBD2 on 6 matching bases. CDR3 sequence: CASSLAGGRTQYF. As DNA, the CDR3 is TGTGCCAGCAGCTTAGCCGGGGGACGGACCCAGTACTTC.